This is a list of T cell receptor beta chains from one sample in a study of T cell responses to AZD1222 COVID-19 vaccine. The repertoire was sequenced with immunoSEQ multiplex PCR; TCRdb's copy has only in-frame clones and lacks some. The table includes roughly 100,000 clones, about 95% detected once. The material sequenced was peripheral blood, taken on day 0 of AZD1222 vaccination. All receptors come from an adult in good health. The CDR3 runs from the conserved cysteine through the conserved F or W. Each record gives: D gene, V gene, CDR3 length, J gene, clone size, CDR3 protein, CDR3 DNA. The D gene is left open where the match is weak. Only part of the rows carry a size: once, few, many, or a class if the clone is expanded.

>NA|TRBV28|13|TRBJ1-2|NA
CASRWEQGYGYTF
TGTGCCAGCCGATGGGAACAGGGCTATGGCTACACCTTC
>NA|TRBV21-1|18|TRBJ1-2|NA
CASSKVRGQGDSSYGYTF
TGTGCCAGCAGCAAAGTGAGGGGACAGGGGGATAGTAGCTATGGCTACACCTTC
>NA|TRBV12-3/TRBV12-4|12|TRBJ1-5|NA
CATSERNQPQHF
TGTGCCACCTCGGAACGGAATCAGCCCCAGCATTTT
>NA|TRBV19|14|TRBJ1-1|NA
CASSRAVLNTEAFF
TGTGCCAGTAGTCGGGCGGTCTTGAACACTGAAGCTTTCTTT
>TRBD2|TRBV7-3|17|TRBJ2-3|NA
CASSLYPTGGATDTQYF
TGTGCCAGCAGCTTGTACCCCACCGGGGGGGCAACAGATACGCAGTATTTT
>NA|TRBV20-1|11|TRBJ1-1|NA
CSARVGGYGFF
TGCAGTGCTAGAGTGGGTGGATATGGTTTCTTT
>NA|TRBV3-1/TRBV3-2|16|TRBJ2-3|NA
CASRRGGGVGRDTQYF
TGTGCCAGCAGAAGGGGAGGAGGAGTAGGCCGAGATACGCAGTATTTT
>TRBD2|TRBV11-1|16|TRBJ2-1|NA
CASTREAGVSYNEQFF
TGTGCCAGCACTAGAGAGGCGGGAGTATCCTACAATGAGCAGTTCTTC
>NA|TRBV5-1|17|TRBJ1-3|NA
CASSLEVFGGSGNTIYF
TGCGCCAGCAGCTTGGAGGTCTTCGGGGGCTCCGGAAACACCATATATTTT
>TRBD2|TRBV2|19|TRBJ2-3|NA
CASSDLAGRRLLGTDTQYF
TGTGCCAGCAGTGACCTAGCGGGGCGTCGATTGTTAGGCACAGATACGCAGTATTTT
>TRBD1|TRBV6-5|15|TRBJ1-5|NA
CASRGTGGAGRAQHF
TGTGCCAGCAGGGGGACAGGGGGCGCGGGGAGGGCCCAGCATTTT
>NA|TRBV2|13|TRBJ2-7|few
CAMTRTDSYEQYF
TGTGCCATGACGCGTACGGACTCCTACGAGCAGTACTTC
>TRBD2|TRBV4-3|19|TRBJ2-3|NA
CASSQALAGARLSTDTQYF
TGCGCCAGCAGCCAGGCGCTAGCGGGGGCACGACTTAGCACAGATACGCAGTATTTT
>NA|TRBV5-4|12|TRBJ2-3|NA
CASSGLTDTQYF
TGTGCCAGCAGCGGGCTGACAGATACGCAGTATTTT
>TRBD1|TRBV2|15|TRBJ1-1|NA
CASSRDRIMNTEAFF
TGTGCCAGCAGCCGGGACAGGATTATGAACACTGAAGCTTTCTTT
>NA|TRBV19|14|TRBJ1-2|NA
CASSPHGAPYGYTF
TGTGCCAGTAGTCCCCATGGGGCCCCCTATGGCTACACCTTC
>TRBD1|TRBV6-5|16|TRBJ2-7|once
CASSYGGRGFSYEQYF
TGTGCCAGCAGTTACGGGGGCAGGGGGTTCTCCTACGAGCAGTACTTC
>NA|TRBV7-9|14|TRBJ2-2|once
CASSVTGLTGELFF
TGTGCCAGCAGCGTGACCGGCCTCACCGGGGAGCTGTTTTTT
>TRBD1|TRBV19|17|TRBJ1-5|NA
CASSPTGAALSNQPQHF
TGTGCCAGTAGTCCCACAGGGGCAGCTCTTAGCAATCAGCCCCAGCATTTT
>NA|TRBV7-3|13|TRBJ1-2|NA
CASSFQGSYGYTF
TGTGCCAGCAGCTTCCAGGGGTCATATGGCTACACCTTC
>TRBD1|TRBV29-1|14|TRBJ1-1|NA
CSGQGSDMNTEAFF
TGCAGCGGACAGGGATCCGACATGAACACTGAAGCTTTCTTT
>NA|TRBV6-1|14|TRBJ1-3|NA
CASSEQPDGNTIYF
TGTGCCAGCAGTGAACAGCCAGATGGAAACACCATATATTTT
>NA|TRBV4-3|16|TRBJ2-5|NA
CASSQDPGTPSETQYF
TGCGCCAGCAGCCAAGATCCCGGCACGCCATCGGAGACCCAGTACTTC
>NA|TRBV5-1|15|TRBJ1-3|NA
CASSLTYVPGNTIYF
TGCGCCAGCAGCTTGACATACGTCCCTGGAAACACCATATATTTT
>NA|TRBV7-9|11|TRBJ2-7|NA
CASSSYYEQYF
TGTGCCAGCAGCTCATACTACGAGCAGTACTTC
>NA|TRBV12-5|13|TRBJ1-1|NA
CASGLQGNTEAFF
TGTGCTAGTGGTTTGCAGGGAAACACTGAAGCTTTCTTT
>NA|TRBV4-3|16|TRBJ1-3|NA
CASSQDRVQRGNTIYF
TGCGCCAGCAGCCAAGATCGGGTGCAGCGTGGAAACACCATATATTTT
>NA|TRBV6-5|15|TRBJ1-1|NA
CASIDGSSLNTEAFF
TGTGCCAGCATCGACGGGAGCAGCCTGAACACTGAAGCTTTCTTT
>TRBD2|TRBV28|15|TRBJ2-2|NA
CASRSTSGRAGELFF
TGTGCCAGCAGGTCGACTAGCGGGAGGGCCGGGGAGCTGTTTTTT
>NA|TRBV5-1|15|TRBJ1-1|NA
CASSVRPSSGTEAFF
TGCGCCAGCAGCGTACGGCCCAGCTCGGGCACTGAAGCTTTCTTT
>NA|TRBV5-1|15|TRBJ2-2|NA
CASSLAPLGAGELFF
TGCGCCAGCAGCCTAGCACCTTTAGGGGCCGGGGAGCTGTTTTTT
>NA|TRBV6-2/TRBV6-3|18|TRBJ2-7|NA
CASSYPRGWDHDPYEQYF
TGTGCCAGCAGTTACCCACGTGGGTGGGACCACGATCCCTACGAGCAGTACTTC
>NA|TRBV28|15|TRBJ1-3|NA
CASSLAGGAGNTIYF
TGTGCCAGCAGTCTCGCTGGGGGGGCGGGAAACACCATATATTTT
>NA|TRBV19|17|TRBJ1-5|NA
CASSIDPGSGLRQPQHF
TGTGCCAGTAGTATAGATCCGGGGAGCGGCCTTCGTCAGCCCCAGCATTTT
>NA|TRBV7-3|15|TRBJ1-4|NA
CASTPQDATNEKLFF
TGTGCCAGCACCCCTCAAGATGCAACTAATGAAAAACTGTTTTTT
>NA|TRBV10-3|12|TRBJ1-1|NA
CAIRASIGEAFF
TGTGCCATCAGGGCGTCAATAGGTGAAGCTTTCTTT
>NA|TRBV6-2/TRBV6-3|15|TRBJ2-6|NA
CASSYIEAGANVLTF
TGTGCCAGCAGTTACATAGAGGCTGGGGCCAACGTCCTGACTTTC
>NA|TRBV30|12|TRBJ2-7|NA
CAWIRTSYEQYF
TGTGCCTGGATCAGGACATCCTACGAGCAGTACTTC
>TRBD1|TRBV6-2/TRBV6-3|16|TRBJ1-1|NA
CASSDGTESMNTEAFF
TGTGCCAGCAGTGACGGGACAGAGAGCATGAACACTGAAGCTTTCTTT
>NA|TRBV4-3|13|TRBJ2-3|NA
CASSQETGDTQYF
TGCGCCAGCAGCCAAGAAACAGGGGATACGCAGTATTTT
>TRBD2|TRBV19|16|TRBJ2-1|NA
CASSRLYGGVLNEQFF
TGTGCCAGTAGCAGACTCTACGGGGGGGTTCTGAATGAGCAGTTCTTC
>NA|TRBV27|13|TRBJ1-1|NA
CASSFSGNTEAFF
TGTGCCAGCAGTTTCTCCGGGAACACTGAAGCTTTCTTT
>NA|TRBV11-2|16|TRBJ2-1|NA
CASSGWRGGEKNEQFF
TGTGCCAGCAGCGGATGGAGGGGCGGGGAAAAAAATGAGCAGTTCTTC
>NA|TRBV6-5|13|TRBJ1-2|NA
CASSYSGGVDYTF
TGTGCCAGCAGTTACTCGGGGGGAGTAGACTACACCTTC
>NA|TRBV11-2|14|TRBJ1-1|NA
CASSWAGSNTEAFF
TGTGCCAGCAGCTGGGCCGGTTCGAACACTGAAGCTTTCTTT
>TRBD1|TRBV7-8|17|TRBJ2-3|NA
CASSSKETGAPWDTQYF
TGTGCCAGCAGCTCAAAGGAGACAGGGGCACCATGGGATACGCAGTATTTT
>NA|TRBV27|12|TRBJ2-7|NA
CASKAGVHEQYF
TGTGCCAGCAAGGCAGGGGTCCACGAGCAGTACTTC
>NA|TRBV5-1|14|TRBJ1-3|NA
CASSTGGLGNTIYF
TGCGCCAGCAGCACGGGAGGATTGGGAAACACCATATATTTT
>NA|TRBV18|14|TRBJ2-2|NA
CASSRSANTGELFF
TGTGCCAGCTCAAGGAGCGCGAACACCGGGGAGCTGTTTTTT
>TRBD1|TRBV13|13|TRBJ1-2|NA
CASSPGTGYGYTF
TGTGCCAGCAGCCCCGGGACAGGGTATGGCTACACCTTC
>NA|TRBV19|13|TRBJ2-5|NA
CASSIGGVETQYF
TGTGCCAGTAGTATTGGGGGTGTTGAGACCCAGTACTTC
>TRBD1|TRBV14|15|TRBJ1-1|NA
CASSYTTGANTEAFF
TGTGCCAGCAGCTATACGACAGGGGCGAACACTGAAGCTTTCTTT
>NA|TRBV19|16|TRBJ2-3|NA
CASSTAPDTGTDTQYF
TGTGCCAGTAGTACCGCCCCGGACACAGGCACAGATACGCAGTATTTT
>NA|TRBV9|13|TRBJ1-3|once
CASSVAAGNTIYF
TGTGCCAGCAGCGTAGCCGCCGGAAACACCATATATTTT
>NA|TRBV6-4|14|TRBJ1-6|NA
CASSDDPRGSPLHF
TGTGCCAGCAGTGACGACCCAAGAGGTTCACCCCTCCACTTT
>TRBD1|TRBV30|15|TRBJ2-2|once
CAWSRDRGRPGELFF
TGTGCCTGGAGTAGGGACAGGGGGCGCCCCGGGGAGCTGTTTTTT
>TRBD2|TRBV6-4|15|TRBJ2-3|NA
CASSGRGEITDTQYF
TGTGCCAGCAGCGGGCGGGGGGAGATCACAGATACGCAGTATTTT
>TRBD1|TRBV29-1|13|TRBJ1-3|NA
CGTRGPRGNTIYF
TGCGGAACCAGGGGGCCGAGGGGAAACACCATATATTTT